This T cell receptor beta chain was identified during a study of technical replicates of blood from a few donors (dated 2017 in TCRdb). Preparation of the library involved the immunoSEQ multiplex PCR assay. TCRdb holds this immuneACCESS table with in-frame rearrangements only. Some clones are missing; in checked studies, unresolved V genes explain under half, and the rest has no known cause. A total of more than 90,000 clones appear in this sample, 85% to 95% of them only once. The top ten clonotypes cover about 0.35% of the sample. Note on this clone: What antigen it recognizes has not been identified. Base qualities are missing; no much larger clone stands one base away.

Sequencing was done on a sample of T cells isolated from PBMCs. The sequence was collected from a human donor in good health.

CDR3 loop: CASTTSGEAYEQYF. The DNA sequence is given as TGTGCCAGCACTACTAGCGGGGAAGCCTACGAGCAGTACTTC. The receptor chain draws on TRBV6-5 and TRBJ2-7; a stretch of 10 junction bases matches TRBD2. From the cysteine through the phenylalanine, the CDR3 covers 14 amino acids. Only the CDR3 DNA stays, 42 bases, in frame from base 1. Trimming removed 7 bases from V and 2 bases from J; the gene matches leave 5 bases unexplained. CDR1 and CDR2 are drawn from the germline V gene: MNHEY, SVGAGI.